Listed below are T cell receptor beta chains from one sample, sequenced in a study of cytomegalovirus exposure and HLA in healthy donors. Method: immunoSEQ multiplex PCR; TCRdb's copy keeps in-frame clones and lacks some. This repertoire shows 80,000 to 100,000 clones, around 73% found once; its top ten account for around 3.6%. The sequencing input was PBMCs. Receptors originate from a middle-aged man in good health and CMV-seronegative. Each CDR3 is given with its conserved first and last residue.

j_call v_call cdr3_length cdr3_aa
TRBJ1-6 TRBV28 12 CASSEFRGALHF
TRBJ2-7 TRBV11-2 13 CASSLEASYEQYF
TRBJ2-3 TRBV28 14 CATVAGGPRDTQYF
TRBJ1-1 TRBV5-1 14 CASSSHMGITEAFF
TRBJ2-5 TRBV11-2 14 CASSLDTGVKTQYF
TRBJ2-7 TRBV5-1 14 CASSLGQGDGEQYF
TRBJ2-1 TRBV28 14 CASNRQGARDEQFF
TRBJ2-3 TRBV5-4 16 CASSPSGSSSTDTQYF
TRBJ1-1 TRBV7-8 22 CASSPRRWAAAGGEIMNTEAFF
TRBJ2-3 TRBV6-5 13 CASSRTSTDTQYF
TRBJ1-3 TRBV6-6 14 CASSPDSSGNTIYF
TRBJ2-5 TRBV1 18 CTSSPRRTSENHQETQYF
TRBJ2-7 TRBV28 13 CASIPPGGYEQYF
TRBJ2-7 TRBV15 14 CATSRDRGLDEQYF
TRBJ1-2 TRBV25-1 14 CASSGGTGYYGYTF
TRBJ1-6 TRBV27 14 CASSIGTANSPLHF
TRBJ1-2 TRBV6-5 15 CASSPQGGGGEGYTF
TRBJ2-3 TRBV6-5 15 CASRTGGRSTDTQYF
TRBJ2-1 TRBV19 12 CASSTSYNEQFF
TRBJ2-1 TRBV6-1 15 CASRRTSEAYNEQFF
TRBJ2-7 TRBV10-3 13 CAISRQGGNEQYF
TRBJ1-1 TRBV6-1 12 CASRGRTVEACF
TRBJ1-1 TRBV19 13 CASTTETNTEAFF
TRBJ2-6 TRBV10-3 17 CAISWTGDPSGANVLTF